One and the same sample provided the 19 T cell receptor beta chains below, sequenced in a study of blood T cells in healthy people across ages. Alongside a J-beta primer mix, a sample-barcoded 5' primer served in a second PCR lasting about 7 to 12 cycles. Each CDR3 protein is one row after TCRdb ran MiXCR on the 5' RACE reads. The sample has 980,000 or so distinct CDR3 sequences; roughly 48% are singletons. The specimen was blood. Receptor source: a man aged 25 to 40 in good health.

The chain employs TRBV5-5 and TRBJ2-1; D is unresolved. There are 13 residues in the CDR3. V lost 3 bases to trimming and J lost 5 bases, with 9 bases between them. Per the germline V gene, CDR1 is SGHKS and CDR2 is YYEKEE (reference sequence). The CDR3 DNA reads TGTGCCAGCAGCTACCGCTTTGACAATGAGCAGTTCTTC. As protein: CASSYRFDNEQFF.

V gene TRBV28 combines with J gene TRBJ2-4; 7 nucleotides match TRBD1. The ends lost 6 bases at V and 6 bases at J; junction bases unmatched: 11. CDR3 size: 15 residues. Germline CDR1 MDHEN, CDR2 SYDVKM. The CDR3 loop is CASSEGQVGGNIQYF. In DNA, the CDR3 is TGTGCCAGCAGCGAAGGACAGGTTGGGGGAAACATTCAGTACTTC.

This clonotype was observed a handful of times. The chain combines TRBV7-2 with TRBJ2-3; D might be TRBD2 (6 bases). CDR1 is SGHTA and CDR2 is FQGNSA in the germline V gene. The V and J ends lost 5 bases and 4 bases respectively, with 16 bases between them. The CDR3 contains 15 residues. CDR3 DNA: TGTGCCAGCAGCCTGGGGGGATTCTACTCAGATACGCAGTATTTT. Amino acid sequence: CASSLGGFYSDTQYF.

The rearrangement links TRBV18 to TRBJ2-3; 10 bases fit TRBD2. From germline, CDR1 is KGHSH and CDR2 LQKENI. This CDR3 is built from 16 residues. V shed 3 bases and J 4 bases; nucleotides not matched to a gene: 7. For the CDR3, the DNA is TGTGCCAGCTCACCGCTGGGACTAGCGTTGCCAGATACGCAGTATTTT. Residues: CASSPLGLALPDTQYF.

This sequence joins TRBV30 and TRBJ1-1; D may be TRBD1 (5 bases). This CDR3 contains 14 residues. Deletions cut 2 bases from V and 0 bases from J, with 10 bases between. Germline CDR1 reads GTSNPN; CDR2 reads SVGIG (reference sequence). The CDR3 bases are TGTGCCTGGAGTTTCGGGACCTTGAACACTGAAGCTTTCTTT. This codes for CAWSFGTLNTEAFF.

V and J are TRBV14 and TRBJ2-5; the D gene is possibly TRBD1 (6 bases). With 4 bases removed from V and 4 bases from J, the gap between germline ends came to 16 bases. The CDR3 loop spans 15 amino acids. In germline, CDR1 is SGHDN, CDR2 FVKESK. The CDR3 sequence is CASSLGTYPRETQYF. DNA of the CDR3: TGTGCCAGCAGCCTTGGGACATATCCTCGAGAGACCCAGTACTTC.

This chain links TRBV7-8 with TRBJ2-3; 8 bases line up with TRBD2. Germline values: CDR1 SGHVS, CDR2 FQNEAQ. V lost 5 bases to trimming and J lost 1 base; unmatched junction nucleotides: 11. The CDR3 has 17 amino acids. CDR3 protein: CASSPALLAAGTDTQYF. The CDR3 coding sequence is TGTGCCAGCAGCCCGGCCCTACTAGCGGCGGGCACAGATACGCAGTATTTT.

The rearrangement joins TRBV28 to TRBJ2-1, with TRBD2 as a possible D gene (5 bases). V gave up 5 bases and J gave up 4 bases, with 15 bases separating them. Germline V gene data show CDR1 as MDHEN and CDR2 as SYDVKM. This CDR3 has 15 amino acids. The CDR3 DNA is TGTGCCAGCAGTCGGGCTAGCAATGTGTACAATGAGCAGTTCTTC. Its translation: CASSRASNVYNEQFF.

The rearrangement joins TRBV20-1 to TRBJ2-4; tentative D call: TRBD1 (6 bases). The J call may be incorrect, as the DNA end agrees better with TRBJ2-7. Per germline, CDR1 DFQATT and CDR2 SNEGSKA (reference sequence). There are 13 residues in the CDR3. The CDR3 is CSALDRPTYEQYF. The CDR3 DNA reads TGCAGTGCCCTCGACAGGCCCACCTACGAGCAGTACTTC.

This clonotype was counted only a few times. The chain links TRBV10-3 to TRBJ2-3; a possible D gene is TRBD1 (5 bases). CDR1 is ENHRY and CDR2 is SYGVKD in the germline V gene. This CDR3 is built from 14 residues. V lost 3 bases and J 6 bases, leaving 13 bases between the germline ends. CDR3 region: CAISERQGGDTQYF. In DNA, the CDR3 is TGTGCCATCAGTGAAAGGCAGGGCGGCGATACGCAGTATTTT.

The genes are TRBV30 and TRBJ2-5, with 9 bases fitting TRBD1. The J call is doubtful: the DNA matches TRBJ2-7 better. Germline lookup yields CDR1 GTSNPN and CDR2 SVGIG (reference sequence). The CDR3 runs 13 residues. The CDR3 sequence: CAWSGTGDYEQYF. The CDR3 bases are TGTGCCTGGAGTGGGACAGGGGATTACGAGCAGTACTTC.

This clonotype was seen just once. The chain is built from TRBV3-1 and TRBJ1-4, with a weak D call TRBD1 (5 bases). Trimming pared 1 base from V and 4 bases from J, leaving 10 bases between. The CDR3 is made up of 15 amino acids. Germline CDR1 reads LGHDT; CDR2 reads YNNKEL (reference sequence). CDR3 protein: CASSQGDSFNEKLFF. The CDR3 DNA follows: TGTGCCAGCAGCCAAGGTGACAGTTTTAATGAAAAACTGTTTTTT.

The chain is built from TRBV10-3 and TRBJ2-4; the match to TRBD2 covers 13 bases. V was clipped by 5 bases and J by 15 bases; unmatched bases: 10. There are 14 residues in the CDR3. CDR1 is ENHRY and CDR2 is SYGVKD in the germline V gene. The CDR3 nucleotides are TGTGCCATCAGTCGGACTAGCGGGGGTGAAGAGCGGTACTTC. Protein sequence: CAISRTSGGEERYF.

This clonotype was recorded a few times. The rearrangement links TRBV7-2 to TRBJ2-5; 10 positions agree with TRBD1. CDR3 length: 14 amino acids. The trim removed 5 bases at V and 3 bases at J, leaving 3 bases unmatched. The germline V gene encodes CDR1 SGHTA and CDR2 FQGNSA. In DNA, the CDR3 is TGTGCCAGCAGCCCGGACAGGGGGGAAGAGACCCAGTACTTC. Protein product: CASSPDRGEETQYF.

J is TRBJ1-5 and V is TRBV19, with 7 positions matching TRBD1. The CDR3 loop spans 16 amino acids. Germline trimming cut 1 base from V and 6 bases from J; bases unmatched to any gene: 9. Germline assignment: CDR1 LNHDA and CDR2 SQIVND (reference sequence). CDR3 nucleotides: TGTGCCAGTAGTATAGGGGGCCAGGGGGTGATTCAGCCCCAGCATTTT. Translated: CASSIGGQGVIQPQHF.

This clonotype has a handful of counts. The V gene is TRBV27, the J gene TRBJ2-1, with 11 bases matching TRBD2. J was trimmed by 7 bases and V by 2 bases; bases with no gene match: 7. The germline gives CDR1 MNHEY, CDR2 SMNVEV (reference sequence). This CDR3 contains 16 residues. The CDR3 sequence: CASSLLSGGVGNEQFF. In DNA form, the CDR3 reads TGTGCCAGCAGTTTACTTAGCGGGGGGGTTGGTAATGAGCAGTTCTTC.

This chain connects TRBV7-9 to TRBJ2-3, with 9 nucleotides matching TRBD2. Losses at the gene ends were 10 bases for V and 6 bases for J; bases not matched to a gene: 14. CDR1 SEHNR and CDR2 FQNEAQ come from the germline V gene (reference sequence). This CDR3 is built from 15 residues. The CDR3: CATQTLSGGHDTQYF. CDR3 sequence (DNA): TGTGCCACCCAAACCCTTAGCGGGGGTCATGATACGCAGTATTTT.

This chain connects TRBV7-2 to TRBJ1-5, with 7 bases matching TRBD1. Germline lookup yields CDR1 SGHTA and CDR2 FQGNSA. This CDR3 region has 15 residues. Trimming took 8 bases from V and 0 from J; bases not matched to a gene: 7. CDR3 region: CASSLDRASNQPQHF. In nucleotides, the CDR3 is TGTGCCAGCTCACTTGACAGGGCTAGCAATCAGCCCCAGCATTTT.

This clonotype was seen more than once but under ten times. The chain is built from TRBV20-1 and TRBJ2-5; D is tentatively TRBD1 or TRBD2 (5 bases each). Germline CDR1 and CDR2: DFQATT and SNEGSKA (reference sequence). The CDR3 is made up of 16 amino acids. The V and J ends lost 3 bases and 2 bases respectively, with 19 bases between them. CDR3 region: CSASSPWGPTQETQYF. CDR3 nucleotides: TGCAGTGCTAGTTCTCCCTGGGGACCCACTCAAGAGACCCAGTACTTC.